A selection of T cell receptor beta chains follows, all from one sample in a study of blood T cell repertoires in COVID-19. The table came from immunoSEQ multiplex PCR; TCRdb's copy has only in-frame clones and leaves some out. The top ten hold roughly 3.6% of the sample, which has a few hundred thousand clones, 84% seen once. Sequenced sample: PBMCs or T cells enriched from blood (not recorded which). These receptors came from a man in his fifties who had recovered from COVID-19. Each CDR3 is given with its conserved first and last residue. The D gene is left open where the match is weak. A clone size is listed for some rows: how often the clone was seen (once, few, many), or a class if it is expanded.

CASSLARGYEQYF	TGTGCCAGCAGCTTGGCCAGGGGGTACGAGCAGTACTTC	TRBV5-8	TRBJ2-7	-	TRBD1
CASSGTVNTEAFF	TGTGCCAGCAGTGGTACAGTTAACACTGAAGCTTTCTTT	TRBV27	TRBJ1-1	-	-
CASSPGTLVYGYTF	TGTGCCAGCAGTCCCGGGACTCTAGTCTATGGCTACACCTTC	TRBV27	TRBJ1-2	-	-
CASSLALHIHRSYTF	TGTGCCAGCAGCTTGGCCCTCCACATACACAGGAGCTACACCTTC	TRBV5-8	TRBJ1-2	-	-
CASSLIRGEAFF	TGTGCCAGCAGCTTAATCAGGGGAGAAGCTTTCTTT	TRBV11-2	TRBJ1-1	-	-
CASSASRTAYRNEQYF	TGTGCCAGCAGTGCGTCCCGGACAGCTTATCGGAATGAGCAGTACTTC	TRBV6-1	TRBJ2-7	-	-
CASSGLAGGRTDTQYF	TGTGCCAGCAGTGGACTAGCGGGGGGCCGCACAGATACGCAGTATTTT	TRBV2	TRBJ2-3	-	TRBD2
CAISPTSGGSTDTQYF	TGTGCCATCAGTCCGACTAGCGGGGGTAGCACAGATACGCAGTATTTT	TRBV10-3	TRBJ2-3	-	TRBD2
CASSPSSYYEQYF	TGTGCCAGCAGCCCTTCTAGCTACTACGAGCAGTACTTC	TRBV11-2	TRBJ2-7	-	-
CASSLRWSYEQYF	TGTGCCAGCAGTCTCAGGTGGTCCTACGAGCAGTACTTC	TRBV6-5	TRBJ2-7	-	-
CASSIVVTSRQETQYF	TGTGCCAGTAGTATAGTTGTGACTAGTCGGCAAGAGACCCAGTACTTC	TRBV19	TRBJ2-5	-	-
CATGLVNEQFF	TGCGCCACCGGACTAGTCAATGAGCAGTTCTTC	TRBV10-2	TRBJ2-1	-	TRBD2
CASTPGGTGADTQYF	TGTGCCAGTACCCCCGGAGGGACAGGGGCAGATACGCAGTATTTT	TRBV19	TRBJ2-3	-	TRBD1
CASGYHDSYEQYF	TGTGCTAGTGGCTATCACGATTCCTACGAGCAGTACTTC	TRBV12-5	TRBJ2-7	once	-
CASSRVISGNTIYF	TGTGCCAGCAGCAGGGTTATTAGCGGAAACACCATATATTTT	TRBV6-5	TRBJ1-3	once	-
CASSPIQQGAYGYTF	TGTGCCAGCAGCCCTATTCAGCAGGGTGCCTATGGCTACACCTTC	TRBV3-1/TRBV3-2	TRBJ1-2	-	-
CASSSQGAKNEQYF	TGTGCCAGCAGCAGCCAGGGGGCGAAAAACGAGCAGTACTTC	TRBV5-4	TRBJ2-7	-	TRBD1
CASSETGLAGTGELFF	TGTGCCAGCAGTGAAACCGGACTAGCGGGGACCGGGGAGCTGTTTTTT	TRBV6-1	TRBJ2-2	-	TRBD2
CASRIGRGLSYEQYF	TGTGCCAGCAGGATAGGCAGGGGCTTGTCCTACGAGCAGTACTTC	TRBV5-4	TRBJ2-7	once	-
CASSQDLGGEGIYSNQPQHF	TGCGCCAGCAGCCAAGATCTCGGAGGGGAAGGGATATATAGCAATCAGCCCCAGCATTTT	TRBV4-1	TRBJ1-5	-	-
CASSIMRELGNQPQHF	TGTGCCAGTAGTATAATGAGGGAATTGGGCAATCAGCCCCAGCATTTT	TRBV19	TRBJ1-5	-	-
CARVGHNTGELFF	TGCGCCAGGGTGGGACATAACACCGGGGAGCTGTTTTTT	TRBV5-1	TRBJ2-2	-	-
CAWSAPTRAGVANTEAFF	TGTGCCTGGAGTGCACCTACCAGAGCAGGGGTGGCGAACACTGAAGCTTTCTTT	TRBV30	TRBJ1-1	-	-
CASSQDQSRGFEKLFF	TGTGCCAGCAGCCAAGATCAATCCAGGGGATTTGAAAAACTGTTTTTT	TRBV4-2	TRBJ1-4	-	-
CASSFLRQGTNTEAFF	TGTGCCAGCAGTTTTCTCAGGCAGGGCACTAACACTGAAGCTTTCTTT	TRBV28	TRBJ1-1	-	-
CASTSRDGRNSEAFF	TGTGCCAGCACCTCACGGGACGGGAGAAATAGTGAAGCTTTCTTT	TRBV9	TRBJ1-1	-	-
CASSRTGTGVNEQFF	TGTGCCAGCAGCCGGACCGGGACAGGGGTGAATGAGCAGTTCTTC	TRBV4-2	TRBJ2-1	-	TRBD1
CASSLKREWQNNEQFF	TGTGCCAGCAGCCTCAAGCGGGAGTGGCAGAACAATGAGCAGTTCTTC	TRBV5-4	TRBJ2-1	-	TRBD2
CASSKGQRRGNTEAFF	TGTGCCAGCAGCAAAGGGCAGCGAAGGGGGAACACTGAAGCTTTCTTT	TRBV21-1	TRBJ1-1	-	-
CASKGGGAYYGYTF	TGTGCCAGCAAGGGTGGGGGGGCCTACTATGGCTACACCTTC	TRBV2	TRBJ1-2	-	-
CATSSTGTLWVEF	TGTGCCACCAGCAGTACGGGGACACTGTGGGTTGAATTT	TRBV15	TRBJ1-1	-	-
CASSRSGTGGLAGGNEQFF	TGCGCCAGCAGCCGCTCCGGGACAGGTGGACTAGCGGGGGGGAATGAGCAGTTCTTC	TRBV4-1	TRBJ2-1	once	TRBD2
CASSLATGFQETQYF	TGTGCCAGCAGCTTGGCGACAGGGTTCCAAGAGACCCAGTACTTC	TRBV7-2	TRBJ2-5	-	TRBD1
CASSYSQGLAGELFF	TGCGCCAGCAGCTACTCTCAGGGGTTAGCCGGGGAGCTGTTTTTT	TRBV5-1	TRBJ2-2	-	-
CASSVVGGDGDEQYF	TGTGCCAGCAGCGTAGTTGGTGGAGACGGGGACGAGCAGTACTTC	TRBV9	TRBJ2-7	-	-
CASSVVTRRNTEAFF	TGTGCCAGCAGCGTAGTGACGAGGCGGAACACTGAAGCTTTCTTT	TRBV9	TRBJ1-1	-	-
CASSPNTGLPYNEQFF	TGTGCCAGCAGCCCCAATACGGGACTACCATACAATGAGCAGTTCTTC	TRBV5-8	TRBJ2-1	few	TRBD2
CASSQSGSPPEQYF	TGTGCCAGCAGCCAAAGCGGGAGTCCTCCCGAGCAGTACTTC	TRBV9	TRBJ2-7	-	TRBD2
CASSPRAQGRSAGNQPQHF	TGTGCCAGCAGCCCCAGGGCGCAGGGCAGGTCCGCGGGCAATCAGCCCCAGCATTTT	TRBV28	TRBJ1-5	many	-
CASSQRGFGANVLTF	TGTGCCAGCTCACAACGAGGGTTTGGGGCCAACGTCCTGACTTTC	TRBV18	TRBJ2-6	-	-
CASSIAASSYNEQFF	TGTGCCAGTAGTATAGCAGCGAGCTCCTACAATGAGCAGTTCTTC	TRBV19	TRBJ2-1	-	-
CATGTGRTSTDTQYF	TGTGCCACCGGGACAGGACGTACTAGCACAGATACGCAGTATTTT	TRBV24-1	TRBJ2-3	-	TRBD1
CSVAVGRGVDF	TGCAGCGTTGCTGTGGGAAGGGGTGTGGACTTC	TRBV29-1	TRBJ2-7	-	-
CASSEATGNYGYTF	TGTGCCAGCAGTGAAGCTACAGGGAACTATGGCTACACCTTC	TRBV2	TRBJ1-2	-	-
CASSLRTGKTEAFF	TGTGCCAGTAGTCTCCGGACAGGGAAAACTGAAGCTTTCTTT	TRBV19	TRBJ1-1	-	TRBD1
CAIRDSSNEKLFF	TGTGCCATCAGGGACTCGAGTAATGAAAAACTGTTTTTT	TRBV10-3	TRBJ1-4	-	-
CASSFIGSPLHF	TGTGCCAGCAGCTTTATCGGTTCACCCCTCCACTTT	TRBV3-1/TRBV3-2	TRBJ1-6	-	-
CASSVGGTYNSPLHF	TGCGCCAGCAGCGTCGGGGGGACCTATAATTCACCCCTCCACTTT	TRBV5-1	TRBJ1-6	-	-
CASSQDRTVYGYTF	TGCGCCAGCAGCCAAGATAGAACGGTCTATGGCTACACCTTC	TRBV4-1	TRBJ1-2	-	-
CASSQDWGLGEGVRDTIYF	TGCGCCAGCAGCCAAGATTGGGGTCTGGGGGAGGGAGTGCGAGACACCATATATTTT	TRBV4-1	TRBJ1-3	-	-
CASSPARVGSGQGEKLFF	TGTGCCAGCAGCCCAGCTCGGGTAGGGTCGGGCCAGGGTGAAAAACTGTTTTTT	TRBV9	TRBJ1-4	once	-
CASRIVAGGQETQYF	TGTGCCAGCAGGATCGTAGCGGGGGGGCAGGAGACCCAGTACTTC	TRBV3-1/TRBV3-2	TRBJ2-5	-	TRBD2
CASSQDVTSSYNEQFF	TGCGCCAGCAGCCAAGATGTGACAAGCTCCTACAATGAGCAGTTCTTC	TRBV4-3	TRBJ2-1	-	-
CASMYREAFF	TGTGCCAGTATGTACAGAGAAGCTTTCTTT	TRBV19	TRBJ1-1	-	-
CASRRQGLDSPLHF	TGTGCCAGCAGGCGACAGGGTTTAGATTCACCCCTCCACTTT	TRBV7-9	TRBJ1-6	few	TRBD1